The 4 T cell receptor beta chains below come from one sample, sequenced in a study of response to subunit inactivated influenza vaccine. One entry per CDR3 protein, called by TCRdb with MiXCR from the RT-PCR reads. The sample consists of around 320,000 distinct CDR3 sequences, 20% to 25% of them appearing once. Specimen: PBMCs from blood, collected approximately 22 months after vaccination. Receptor source: a man aged 45-69 years who received an inactivated influenza vaccine.

CDR3 residues: CASIGLNTEAFF. The CDR3 DNA follows: TGTGCCAGCATCGGCCTGAACACTGAAGCTTTCTTT. This chain connects TRBV28 to TRBJ1-1, with D uncertain. The germline CDR1 and CDR2 sequences are MDHEN and SYDVKM. Trimming removed 7 bases from V and 0 bases from J, with 6 bases in between. This CDR3 is built from 12 residues.

V is TRBV7-2 and J is TRBJ2-3; 10 bases fit TRBD2. The CDR3 covers 15 residues. V lost 6 bases, J lost 8 bases, and 11 bases stayed unmatched. CDR1 and CDR2 (germline): SGHTA, FQGNSA. This CDR3 is CASSSSGGAEGTQYF. For the CDR3, the DNA is TGTGCCAGCAGTTCCAGCGGGGGGGCCGAAGGTACGCAGTATTTT.

The table lists this clonotype with many counts. This chain joins TRBV4-2 and TRBJ1-2; maybe TRBD1 (6 bases). There are 12 residues in the CDR3. Trimming pared 3 bases from V and 8 bases from J, leaving 10 bases between. CDR1 is LGHNA and CDR2 is YNFKEQ in the germline V gene. CDR3 loop: CASSHQTGGYTF. In DNA form, the CDR3 reads TGTGCCAGCAGCCACCAGACAGGCGGCTACACCTTC.

This clonotype was seen more than once but under ten times. V is TRBV7-9 and J is TRBJ1-5, with TRBD1 as a possible D gene (5 bases). Germline assignment: CDR1 SEHNR and CDR2 FQNEAQ (reference sequence). The CDR3 is 16 residues long. V dropped 1 base and J dropped 3 bases, with 13 bases sitting between them. In DNA form, the CDR3 reads TGTGCCAGCAGCTTAGGAGACAGAGCTTTCAATCAGCCCCAGCATTTT. Its protein product is CASSLGDRAFNQPQHF.